This T cell receptor beta chain stems from a study of identical twins. Broader study findings: Twins showed weaker excess sharing in their beta out-of-frame sequences. Findings came from cross-sectional statistics, without long-term follow-up of donors. The models systematically underestimated how much out-of-frame TCR alpha was shared in monozygotic twins.

As to this clonotype: What it recognizes is unknown.

In germline, CDR1 is SGDLS, CDR2 YYNGEE. The trim removed 1 base at V and 5 bases at J, leaving 10 bases unmatched. The CDR3 contains 17 residues. Addition of a universal primer site occurred through template switching, and cDNA carried unique molecular identifiers. TCRdb reanalysed the 5' RACE reads using MiXCR and keeps one entry per CDR3 protein. The table shows more than 400,000 distinct CDR3 sequences, with approximately 16% occurring only once. The data also belong to a second study, concerning yellow fever vaccine responses in identical twins.

The rearrangement uses TRBV9 and TRBJ2-2; 8 bases map to TRBD2. The clonotype originates from a woman aged 18-30 years in good health. Sequenced: CD4+ T cells sorted from blood. The CDR3 reads CASSVIGVSGGTGELFF. The CDR3 DNA sequence: TGTGCCAGCAGCGTAATAGGGGTCTCGGGGGGGACCGGGGAGCTGTTTTTT.